These 21 T cell receptor beta chains were all obtained from the same sample, sequenced in a study of CD8 T cells in ankylosing spondylitis. A single record per CDR3 protein comes from TCRdb applying MiXCR to the 5' RACE reads. In the table there are 380,000 or so distinct CDR3 sequences, roughly 20% of which are singletons. Sequencing was done on a sample of blood, either unsorted or a sorted T cell fraction (not recorded which). Receptors originate from a male donor with ankylosing spondylitis or in good health (not recorded which).

The rearrangement joins TRBV4-1 to TRBJ1-2, with D possibly TRBD1 on 6 matching bases. Germline V gives CDR1 MGHRA, CDR2 YSYEKL. The CDR3 contains 16 residues. V lost 0 bases and J lost 6, with 17 bases in between. CDR3 loop: CASSQDPGRGVDGYTF. In nucleotides, the CDR3 is TGCGCCAGCAGCCAAGATCCTGGCAGGGGCGTTGATGGCTACACCTTC.

The rearrangement links TRBV25-1 to TRBJ2-1; D might be TRBD1 (5 bases). Germline assignment: CDR1 MGHDK and CDR2 SYGVNS. The V end lost 4 bases, the J end lost 7 bases, and 17 bases lay between the germline ends. The CDR3 runs to 15 residues. The CDR3 DNA reads TGTGCCAGCAGTGCCACCCGGTCCCCAGGGAATGAGCAGTTCTTC. Translating gives CASSATRSPGNEQFF.

This chain joins TRBV7-9 and TRBJ2-2, with unresolved D. Per the germline V gene, CDR1 is SEHNR and CDR2 is FQNEAQ (reference sequence). The V gene lost 6 bases and the J gene lost 6 bases, with 17 bases spanning the gap. The CDR3 length is 15 residues. The CDR3 loop reads CASSYSSGFSGELFF. CDR3 bases: TGTGCCAGCAGTTACTCATCGGGCTTCTCCGGGGAGCTGTTTTTT.

This sequence joins TRBV6-6 and TRBJ1-6; D perhaps matches TRBD1 (5 bases). Germline lookup yields CDR1 MNHNY and CDR2 SVGAGI (reference sequence). The CDR3 extends over 13 amino acids. V shed 7 bases and J shed 7 bases, with 11 bases lying between them. The CDR3 DNA reads TGTGCCAGCACCGAGGGGTGGAATTCACCCCTCCACTTT. Its translation is CASTEGWNSPLHF.

J is TRBJ2-7 and V is TRBV2; 8 nucleotides agree with TRBD2. J lost 3 bases, V lost 6 bases, and 4 bases had no gene match. In germline, CDR1 is SNHLY, CDR2 FYNNEI. The CDR3 has 13 residues. The CDR3 loop reads CASRSAGGYEQYF. CDR3 nucleotide sequence: TGTGCCAGCAGGTCGGCGGGGGGCTACGAGCAGTACTTC.

This chain links TRBV29-1 with TRBJ2-5, with D hard to call. Between the trimmed V and J ends, which lost 7 bases and 2 bases, there was a span of 5 bases. The CDR3 runs to 10 residues. Germline lookup yields CDR1 SQVTM and CDR2 ANQGSEA. The chain's CDR3 is CSGRQETQYF. CDR3 sequence (DNA): TGCAGCGGACGTCAAGAGACCCAGTACTTC.

V usage is TRBV28 and J usage is TRBJ2-2; tentative D call: TRBD1 (7 bases). Trimming cost V 3 bases and J 7 bases, with 12 bases left between them. Per the germline V gene, CDR1 is MDHEN and CDR2 is SYDVKM. The CDR3 totals 14 residues. Here the CDR3 DNA reads TGTGCCAGCAGTTTCAGACAGGGAGGCGGGGAGCTGTTTTTT. This sequence encodes CASSFRQGGGELFF.

The table lists this clonotype with many counts. The rearrangement links TRBV28 to TRBJ2-5; 9 bases map to TRBD1. The CDR3 consists of 15 residues. In germline, CDR1 is MDHEN, CDR2 SYDVKM. Trimming removed 7 bases from V and 4 bases from J; junction bases left unmatched: 10. CDR3: CASKTGTGRRETQYF. Written as DNA, the CDR3 is TGTGCCAGCAAAACCGGGACAGGGAGGCGAGAGACCCAGTACTTC.

This chain links TRBV4-1 with TRBJ2-7; either TRBD1 or TRBD2 may fit D (5 bases each). Per germline, CDR1 MGHRA and CDR2 YSYEKL. This CDR3 is 18 amino acids long. Deletions cut 4 bases from V and 1 base from J, with 23 bases between. CDR3 residues: CASSLMPFGTSQSYEQYF. As DNA, the CDR3 is TGCGCCAGCAGCCTAATGCCCTTTGGGACCTCACAGTCCTACGAGCAGTACTTC.

This clonotype was detected only a few times. CDR3 nucleotide sequence: TGCAGCGCGGAGGACAAAAACACCGGGGAGCTGTTTTTT. This translates into CSAEDKNTGELFF. V usage is TRBV29-1 and J usage is TRBJ2-2, with D perhaps assigned TRBD1 or TRBD2 (5 bases each). CDR1 SQVTM and CDR2 ANQGSEA come from the germline V gene. The CDR3 extends over 13 amino acids. Deletions cut 7 bases from V and 2 bases from J, with 11 bases between.

This clonotype was observed many times. The chain is built from TRBV12-3 or TRBV12-4 and TRBJ2-2; TRBD1 matches at 8 bases. Trimming removed 3 bases from V and 4 bases from J; junction bases left unmatched: 4. The CDR3 contains 15 residues. CDR3 region: CASSLGTGLTGELFF. CDR3 nucleotide sequence: TGTGCCAGCAGTTTGGGGACAGGACTCACCGGGGAGCTGTTTTTT.

V gene TRBV12-3 or TRBV12-4 combines with J gene TRBJ2-7; 8 nucleotides agree with TRBD2. The CDR3 is 14 amino acids. V shed 6 bases and J 5 bases; nucleotides not matched to a gene: 9. DNA for the CDR3: TGTGCCAGCAGCCCGGGGGGGTGGTATAACGAGCAGTACTTC. It is translated as CASSPGGWYNEQYF.

The rearrangement links TRBV27 to TRBJ1-2; D unresolved. CDR3 size: 13 residues. The V gene lost 8 bases and the J gene lost 0 bases, with 10 bases spanning the gap. CDR1 is MNHEY and CDR2 is SMNVEV in the germline V gene (reference sequence). For the CDR3, the DNA is TGTGCCAGCGGCCTAACTTCTAACTATGGCTACACCTTC. Its protein is CASGLTSNYGYTF.

V is TRBV20-1 and J is TRBJ2-1, with D possibly TRBD2 on 7 matching bases. The germline V and J ends were trimmed by 1 base and 4 bases, with 14 bases remaining between them. The length of the CDR3 is 15 residues. The germline gives CDR1 DFQATT, CDR2 SNEGSKA (reference sequence). For the CDR3, the DNA is TGCAGTGCTAGAGTTGAGGGGGGGCCTTACAATGAGCAGTTCTTC. It translates to CSARVEGGPYNEQFF.

In its sample, this clonotype was seen a few times. The gene calls are TRBV4-1 and TRBJ2-2; D unclear. V lost 0 bases and J 1 base, leaving 6 bases between the germline ends. CDR3 size: 15 residues. The germline CDR1 and CDR2 sequences are MGHRA and YSYEKL. CDR3 residues: CASSQDPGNTGELFF. CDR3 nucleotides: TGCGCCAGCAGCCAAGATCCAGGGAACACCGGGGAGCTGTTTTTT.

This clonotype has more than one count but fewer than ten. The chain has TRBV5-6 and TRBJ2-1, with D possibly TRBD1 on 5 matching bases. Per the germline V gene, CDR1 is SGHDT and CDR2 is YYEEEE. The CDR3 consists of 14 residues. The V and J ends lost 0 bases and 4 bases respectively, with 8 bases between them. CDR3 sequence: CASSLVDSYNEQFF. CDR3 nucleotides: TGTGCCAGCAGCTTGGTCGACAGTTACAATGAGCAGTTCTTC.

V gene TRBV6-5 combines with J gene TRBJ1-5; D is unresolved. CDR3 length equals 13 residues. CDR1 is MNHEY and CDR2 is SVGAGI in the germline V gene. V dropped 2 bases and J dropped 4 bases, with 6 bases sitting between them. The CDR3 nucleotides are TGTGCCAGCAGTTACGGGCAGAATCAGCCCCAGCATTTT. It yields the protein CASSYGQNQPQHF.

The V gene is TRBV6-5, the J gene TRBJ2-1; TRBD1 agrees at 8 bases. CDR1 is MNHEY and CDR2 is SVGAGI in the germline V gene. J gave up 2 bases and V 4 bases, and 4 bases lay outside the gene matches. The CDR3 length is 15 residues. As DNA, the CDR3 is TGTGCCAGCAGTTTCGACAGGGGCCCCTACAATGAGCAGTTCTTC. Translation gives CASSFDRGPYNEQFF.

The sample holds a few counts of this clonotype. The rearrangement links TRBV7-9 to TRBJ2-1, with a weak D call TRBD1 (6 bases). This CDR3 spans 14 amino acids. Trimming removed 2 bases at V and 7 bases at J, with 12 bases between. Germline-derived CDR1 and CDR2 are SEHNR and FQNEAQ (reference sequence). The CDR3 protein is CASSLTTGPNEQFF. Here the CDR3 DNA reads TGTGCCAGCAGCTTAACGACAGGTCCTAATGAGCAGTTCTTC.

This clonotype was observed a handful of times. The J gene is TRBJ2-5, the V gene TRBV2; tentatively, D is TRBD1 or TRBD2 (5 bases each). Trimming removed 6 bases from V and 1 base from J, with 15 bases in between. This CDR3 spans 15 amino acids. Germline V gene data show CDR1 as SNHLY and CDR2 as FYNNEI. Here the CDR3 DNA reads TGTGCCAGCAGCGAACCGGGACCCCTCCAAGAGACCCAGTACTTC. Its protein is CASSEPGPLQETQYF.

This chain links TRBV5-1 with TRBJ2-3, with D uncertain. CDR1 and CDR2 (germline): SGHRS, YFSETQ. The CDR3 consists of 15 residues. The V end was cut by 3 bases, the J end by 2 bases, with 13 bases between. CDR3 sequence reads: CASSSGGLITDTQYF. The CDR3 bases are TGCGCCAGCAGCTCGGGTGGATTGATCACAGATACGCAGTATTTT.